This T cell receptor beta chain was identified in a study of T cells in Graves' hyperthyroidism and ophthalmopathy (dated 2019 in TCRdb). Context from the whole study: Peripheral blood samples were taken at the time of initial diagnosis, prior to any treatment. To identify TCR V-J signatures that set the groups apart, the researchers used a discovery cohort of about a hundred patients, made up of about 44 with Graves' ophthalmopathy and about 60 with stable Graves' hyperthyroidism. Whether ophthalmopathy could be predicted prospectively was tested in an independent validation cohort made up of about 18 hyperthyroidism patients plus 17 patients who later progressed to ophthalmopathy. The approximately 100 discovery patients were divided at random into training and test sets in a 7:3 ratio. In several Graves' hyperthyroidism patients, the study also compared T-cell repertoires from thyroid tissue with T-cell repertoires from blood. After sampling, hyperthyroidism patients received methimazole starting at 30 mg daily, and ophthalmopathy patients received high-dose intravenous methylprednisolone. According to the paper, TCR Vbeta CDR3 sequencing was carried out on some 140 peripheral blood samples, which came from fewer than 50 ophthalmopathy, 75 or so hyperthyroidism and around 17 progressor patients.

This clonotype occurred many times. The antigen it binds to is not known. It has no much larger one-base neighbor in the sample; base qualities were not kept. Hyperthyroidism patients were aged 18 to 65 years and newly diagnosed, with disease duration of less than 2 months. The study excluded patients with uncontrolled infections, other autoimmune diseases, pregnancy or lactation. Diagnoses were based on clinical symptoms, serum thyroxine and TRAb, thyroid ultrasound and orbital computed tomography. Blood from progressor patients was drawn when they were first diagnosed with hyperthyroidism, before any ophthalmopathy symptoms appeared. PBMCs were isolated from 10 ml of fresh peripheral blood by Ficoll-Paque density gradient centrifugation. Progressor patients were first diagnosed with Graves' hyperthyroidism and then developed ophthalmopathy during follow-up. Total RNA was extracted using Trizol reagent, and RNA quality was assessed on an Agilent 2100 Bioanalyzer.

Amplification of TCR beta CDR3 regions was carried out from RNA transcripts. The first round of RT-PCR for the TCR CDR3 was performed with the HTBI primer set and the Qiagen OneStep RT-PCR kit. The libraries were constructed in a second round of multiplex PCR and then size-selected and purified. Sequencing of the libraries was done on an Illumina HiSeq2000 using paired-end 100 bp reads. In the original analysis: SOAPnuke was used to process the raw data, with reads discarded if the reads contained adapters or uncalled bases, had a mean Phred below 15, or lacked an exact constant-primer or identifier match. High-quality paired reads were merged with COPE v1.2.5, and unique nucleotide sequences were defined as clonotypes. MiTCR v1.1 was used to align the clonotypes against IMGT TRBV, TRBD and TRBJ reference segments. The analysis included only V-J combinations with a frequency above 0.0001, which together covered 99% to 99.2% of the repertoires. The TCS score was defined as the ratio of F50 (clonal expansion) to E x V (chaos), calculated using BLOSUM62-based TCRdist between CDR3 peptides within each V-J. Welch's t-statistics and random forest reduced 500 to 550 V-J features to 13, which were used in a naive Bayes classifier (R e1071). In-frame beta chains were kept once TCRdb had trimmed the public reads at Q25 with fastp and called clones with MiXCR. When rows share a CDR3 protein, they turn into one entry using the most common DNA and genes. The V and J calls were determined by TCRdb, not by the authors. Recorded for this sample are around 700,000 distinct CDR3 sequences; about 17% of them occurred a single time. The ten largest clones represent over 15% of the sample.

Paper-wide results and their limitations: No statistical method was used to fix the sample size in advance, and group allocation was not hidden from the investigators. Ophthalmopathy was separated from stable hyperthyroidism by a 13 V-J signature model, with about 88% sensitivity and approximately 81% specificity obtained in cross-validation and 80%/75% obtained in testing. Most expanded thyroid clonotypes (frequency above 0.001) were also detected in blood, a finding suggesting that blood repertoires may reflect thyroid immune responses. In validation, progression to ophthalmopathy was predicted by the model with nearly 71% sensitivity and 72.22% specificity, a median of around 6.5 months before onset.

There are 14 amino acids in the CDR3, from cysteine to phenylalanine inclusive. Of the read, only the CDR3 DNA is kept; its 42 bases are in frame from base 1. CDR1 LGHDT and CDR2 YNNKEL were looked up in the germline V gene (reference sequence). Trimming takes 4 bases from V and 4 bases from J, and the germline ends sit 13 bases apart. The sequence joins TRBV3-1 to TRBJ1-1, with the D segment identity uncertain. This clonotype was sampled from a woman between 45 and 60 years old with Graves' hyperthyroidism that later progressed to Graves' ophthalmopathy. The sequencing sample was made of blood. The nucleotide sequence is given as TGTGCCAGCAGCCCTAGCGGTGGGATCACTGAAGCTTTCTTT. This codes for CASSPSGGITEAFF.